Sequencing of this T cell receptor (beta chain) was carried out in a study of CD8+CD57+ T cells in acquired aplastic anemia. Background on the study: DNA recovered from sorted CD4+ and CD8+ cells had a mean of 3.2 ug. Broader study findings: Some 27 CD8+ CDR3 sequences were shared between patients and controls.

Comments on this clonotype: The antigen remains undetermined.

This CDR3 spans 14 amino acids. V shed 7 bases and J 2 bases; nucleotides not matched to a gene: 8. In germline, CDR1 is SGHTA, CDR2 FQGNSA. Patients selected for sequencing had displayed CD8+CD57+ cell expansion by flow cytometry. The TCR beta profiling, which covered VDJ combination and CDR3 sequence, was carried out using genomic DNA as the template. TCRdb analysed the reads with MiXCR anew, one entry per CDR3 protein. The sample contains about 270,000 distinct CDR3 sequences, roughly 82% of which appear only once. The source of this sequence is a human donor with aplastic anemia. The chain recombines TRBV7-2 with TRBJ2-7; 7 nucleotides align to TRBD1. The sample comprised sorted CD4+, CD8+, or CD8+CD57+ T cells (not recorded which) from PBMCs. In DNA form, the CDR3 reads TGTGCCAGCAACGCAGGGGGAAGGACCTACGAGCAGTACTTC. This codes for CASNAGGRTYEQYF.